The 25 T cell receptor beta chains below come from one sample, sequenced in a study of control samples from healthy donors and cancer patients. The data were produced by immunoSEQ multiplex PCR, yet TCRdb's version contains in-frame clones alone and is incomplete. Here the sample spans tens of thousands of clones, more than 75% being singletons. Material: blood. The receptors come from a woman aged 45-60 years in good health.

CDR3 sequence: CATSSQREKPGELFF. In DNA, the CDR3 is TGTGCCACCAGTTCCCAGCGGGAGAAGCCCGGGGAGCTGTTTTTT. The chain carries TRBV15 and TRBJ2-2, with 8 bases aligning to TRBD2. The CDR3 runs to 15 residues. Losses at the gene ends were 6 bases for V and 6 bases for J; bases not matched to a gene: 9. Germline V gene lookup returns CDR1 LNHNV and CDR2 YYDKDF (reference sequence).

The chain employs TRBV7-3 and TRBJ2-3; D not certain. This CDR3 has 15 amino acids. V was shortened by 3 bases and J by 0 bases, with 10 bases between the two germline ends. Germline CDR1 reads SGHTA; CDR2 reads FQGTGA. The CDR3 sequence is CASSFSQTSTDTQYF. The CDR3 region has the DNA TGTGCCAGCAGCTTTTCACAAACTAGCACAGATACGCAGTATTTT.

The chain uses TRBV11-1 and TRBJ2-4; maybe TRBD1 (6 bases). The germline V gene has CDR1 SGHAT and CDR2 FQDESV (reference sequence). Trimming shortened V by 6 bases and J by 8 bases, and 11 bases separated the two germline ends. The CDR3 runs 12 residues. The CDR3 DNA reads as TGTGCCAGCAGGGGACAAGAAGACATTCAGTACTTC. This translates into CASRGQEDIQYF.

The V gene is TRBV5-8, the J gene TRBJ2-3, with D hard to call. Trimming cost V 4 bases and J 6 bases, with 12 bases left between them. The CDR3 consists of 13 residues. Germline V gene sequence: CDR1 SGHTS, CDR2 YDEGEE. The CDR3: CASSPGSLDTQYF. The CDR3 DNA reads TGTGCCAGCAGCCCCGGTAGCCTCGATACGCAGTATTTT.

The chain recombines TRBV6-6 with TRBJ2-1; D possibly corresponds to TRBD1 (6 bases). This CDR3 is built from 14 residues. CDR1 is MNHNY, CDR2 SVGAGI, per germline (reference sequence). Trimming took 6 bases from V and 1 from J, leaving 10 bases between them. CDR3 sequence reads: CASRGQSSYNEQFF. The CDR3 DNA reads TGTGCCAGCAGAGGACAGTCTTCCTACAATGAGCAGTTCTTC.

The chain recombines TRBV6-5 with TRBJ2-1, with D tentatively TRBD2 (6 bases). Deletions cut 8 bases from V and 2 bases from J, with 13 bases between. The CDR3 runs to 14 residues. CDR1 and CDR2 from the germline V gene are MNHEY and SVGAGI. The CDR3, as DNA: TGTGCCAGCGGGAGGAGGGAACCCTACAATGAGCAGTTCTTC. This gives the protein CASGRREPYNEQFF.

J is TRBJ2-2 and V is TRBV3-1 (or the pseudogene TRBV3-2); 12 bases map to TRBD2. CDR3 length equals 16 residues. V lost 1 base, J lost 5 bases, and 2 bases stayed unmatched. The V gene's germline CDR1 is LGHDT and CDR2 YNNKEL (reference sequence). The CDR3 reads CASSQGLAGETGELFF. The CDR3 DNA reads TGTGCCAGCAGCCAAGGACTAGCGGGAGAAACCGGGGAGCTGTTTTTT.

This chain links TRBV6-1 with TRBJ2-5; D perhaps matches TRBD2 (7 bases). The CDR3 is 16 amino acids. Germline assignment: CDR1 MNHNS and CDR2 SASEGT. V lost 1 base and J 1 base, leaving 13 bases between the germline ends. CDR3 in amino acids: CASSEGWGGGQETQYF. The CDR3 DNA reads TGTGCCAGCAGTGAAGGTTGGGGAGGGGGCCAAGAGACCCAGTACTTC.

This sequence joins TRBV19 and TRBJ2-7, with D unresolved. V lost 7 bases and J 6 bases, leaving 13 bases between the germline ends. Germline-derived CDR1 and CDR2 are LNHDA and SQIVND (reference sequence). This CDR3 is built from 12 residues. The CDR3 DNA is TGTGCCAGTATTCCCCCCACCGGCGAGCAGTACTTC. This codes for CASIPPTGEQYF.

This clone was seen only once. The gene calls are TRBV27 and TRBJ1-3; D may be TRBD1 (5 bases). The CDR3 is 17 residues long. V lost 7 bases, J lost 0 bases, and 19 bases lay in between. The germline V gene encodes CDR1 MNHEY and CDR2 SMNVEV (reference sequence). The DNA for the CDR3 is TGTGCCAGCACCTTTCTTCGGGGGACCTACTCTGGAAACACCATATATTTT. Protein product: CASTFLRGTYSGNTIYF.

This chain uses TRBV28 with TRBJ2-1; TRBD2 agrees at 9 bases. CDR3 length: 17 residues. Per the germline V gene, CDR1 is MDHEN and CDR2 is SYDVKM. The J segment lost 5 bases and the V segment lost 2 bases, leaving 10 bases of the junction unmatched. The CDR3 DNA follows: TGTGCCAGCAGTTTAATTGTCTTGGCGGGAGGGGACAATGAGCAGTTCTTC. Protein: CASSLIVLAGGDNEQFF.

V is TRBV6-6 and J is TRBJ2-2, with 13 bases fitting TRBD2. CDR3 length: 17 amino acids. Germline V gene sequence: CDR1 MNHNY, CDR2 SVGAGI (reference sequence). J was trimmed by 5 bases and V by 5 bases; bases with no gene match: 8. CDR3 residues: CASSPSGTSGVTGELFF. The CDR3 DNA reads TGTGCCAGCAGTCCTTCCGGGACTAGCGGGGTAACCGGGGAGCTGTTTTTT.

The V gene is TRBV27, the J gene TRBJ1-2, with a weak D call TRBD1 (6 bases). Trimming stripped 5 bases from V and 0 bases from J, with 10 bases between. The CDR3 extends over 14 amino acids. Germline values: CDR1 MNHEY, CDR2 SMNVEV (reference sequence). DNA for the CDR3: TGTGCCAGCAGTCCGACAGGTTCTAACTATGGCTACACCTTC. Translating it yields CASSPTGSNYGYTF.

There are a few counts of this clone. The CDR3 DNA reads TGTGCTAGTGGTTTGGGGACCGCGAGCAATCAGCCCCAGCATTTT. It yields the protein CASGLGTASNQPQHF. The rearrangement uses TRBV12-5 and TRBJ1-5, with D unresolved. This CDR3 has 15 amino acids. Germline CDR1 and CDR2: LGHNT and FRNRAP. V lost 1 base and J lost 1, with 8 bases in between.

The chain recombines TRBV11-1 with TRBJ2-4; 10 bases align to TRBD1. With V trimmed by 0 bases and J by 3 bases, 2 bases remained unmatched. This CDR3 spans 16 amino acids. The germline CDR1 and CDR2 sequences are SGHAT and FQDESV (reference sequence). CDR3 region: CASSLAGQGVKNIQYF. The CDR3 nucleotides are TGTGCCAGCAGCTTAGCAGGACAGGGGGTCAAAAACATTCAGTACTTC.

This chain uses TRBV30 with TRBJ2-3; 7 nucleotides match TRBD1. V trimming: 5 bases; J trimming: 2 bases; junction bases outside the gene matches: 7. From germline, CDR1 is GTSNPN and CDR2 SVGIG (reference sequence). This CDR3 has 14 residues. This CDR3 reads CAWDQGVSTDTQYF. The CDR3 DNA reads TGTGCCTGGGATCAGGGGGTCTCCACAGATACGCAGTATTTT.

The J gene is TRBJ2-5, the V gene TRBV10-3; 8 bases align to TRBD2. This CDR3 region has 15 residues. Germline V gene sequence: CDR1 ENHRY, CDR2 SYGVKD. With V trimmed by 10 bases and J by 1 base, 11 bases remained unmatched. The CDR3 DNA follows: TGTGCCAGCACCGGGACTAGTTTCGGCCAAGAGACCCAGTACTTC. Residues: CASTGTSFGQETQYF.

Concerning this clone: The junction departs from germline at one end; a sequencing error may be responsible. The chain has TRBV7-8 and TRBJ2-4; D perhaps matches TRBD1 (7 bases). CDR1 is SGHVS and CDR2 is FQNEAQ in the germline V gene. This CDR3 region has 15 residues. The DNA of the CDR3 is TGTGCCAGCAGCTTAGGCGGGACAGCCCAAAACATTCAGTACTTC. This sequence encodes CASSLGGTAQNIQYF.

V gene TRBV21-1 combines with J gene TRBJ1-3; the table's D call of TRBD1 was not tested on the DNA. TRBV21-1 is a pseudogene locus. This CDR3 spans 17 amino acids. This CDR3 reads CASSTDWTARSGNTIYF. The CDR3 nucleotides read TGTGCCAGCAGCACTGATTGGACAGCCCGCTCTGGAAACACCATATATTTT.

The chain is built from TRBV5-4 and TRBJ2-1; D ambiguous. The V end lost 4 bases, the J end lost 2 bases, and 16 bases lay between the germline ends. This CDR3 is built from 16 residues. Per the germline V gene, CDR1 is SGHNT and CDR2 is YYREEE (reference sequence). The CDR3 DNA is TGTGCCAGCAGCGGGCGAGAAGCGTTCACCTACAATGAGCAGTTCTTC. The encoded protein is CASSGREAFTYNEQFF.

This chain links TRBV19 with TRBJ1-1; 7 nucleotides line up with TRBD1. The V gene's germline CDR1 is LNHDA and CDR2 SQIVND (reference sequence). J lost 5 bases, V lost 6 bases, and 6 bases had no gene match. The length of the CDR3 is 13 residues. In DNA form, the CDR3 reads TGTGCCAGTAGGAAGGGGGCATATACTGAAGCTTTCTTT. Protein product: CASRKGAYTEAFF.

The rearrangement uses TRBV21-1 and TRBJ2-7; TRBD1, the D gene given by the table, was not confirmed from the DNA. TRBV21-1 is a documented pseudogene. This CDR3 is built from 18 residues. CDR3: CASSKDVHRGSRPYEQYF. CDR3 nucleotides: TGTGCCAGCAGCAAAGATGTTCACAGGGGATCCAGGCCCTACGAGCAGTACTTC.

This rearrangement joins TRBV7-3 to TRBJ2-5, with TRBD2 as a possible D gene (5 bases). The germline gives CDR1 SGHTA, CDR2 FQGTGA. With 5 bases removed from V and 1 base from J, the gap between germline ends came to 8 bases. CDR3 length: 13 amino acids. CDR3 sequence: CASSPGVQETQYF. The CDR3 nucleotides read TGTGCCAGCAGCCCCGGGGTCCAAGAGACCCAGTACTTC.

CDR3 region: CASSYSVEGPRGELFF. The CDR3 DNA sequence: TGTGCCAGCAGTTACTCGGTGGAGGGCCCGCGCGGGGAGCTGTTTTTT. The rearrangement uses TRBV6-2 or TRBV6-3 and TRBJ2-2, with D perhaps TRBD2 (6 bases). Germline CDR1 reads MNHEY; CDR2 reads SVGEGT. V lost 0 bases, J lost 7 bases, and 15 bases lay in between. The CDR3 has 16 amino acids.

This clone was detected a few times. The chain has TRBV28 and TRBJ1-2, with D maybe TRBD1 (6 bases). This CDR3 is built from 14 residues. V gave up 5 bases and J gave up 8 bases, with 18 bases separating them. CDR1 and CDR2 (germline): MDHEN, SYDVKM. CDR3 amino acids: CASSASGQVKGYTF. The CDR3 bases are TGTGCCAGCAGTGCCTCGGGACAAGTAAAGGGCTACACCTTC.